These T cell receptor beta chains were read from a single sample in a study of blood T cell repertoires in COVID-19. Some clones are missing from TCRdb's copy, which holds only in-frame ones; the method was immunoSEQ multiplex PCR. This sample has more than 300,000 clones, with roughly 87% found just once. Source material: PBMCs or T cells enriched from blood (not recorded which). The receptors derive from a woman between 50 and 59 years old who had recovered from COVID-19. The conserved cysteine and the conserved F or W are not part of the CDR3 here.

j_call v_call cdr3_aa
TRBJ1-1 TRBV6-5 ATRTARMNTEAF
TRBJ1-4 TRBV3-1/TRBV3-2 ASSQGAGKDEKLF
TRBJ1-2 TRBV19 ASRAGGFGYT
TRBJ2-1 TRBV13 ASSSELAGGSEQF
TRBJ1-2 TRBV4-3 ASSQEWTGGDYIYGYT
TRBJ2-1 TRBV15 ATSLTPGLAGLSSYNEQF
TRBJ1-6 TRBV2 ASSGTDSPLH
TRBJ1-1 TRBV6-5 ASRRQGFPNTEAF
TRBJ2-1 TRBV7-2 ASSLVAGGNNEQF
TRBJ1-1 TRBV7-3 ASSSQGANTEAF
TRBJ1-3 TRBV5-4 ASSLAGVGNTIY
TRBJ1-2 TRBV12-3/TRBV12-4 ASSPLVSGYT
TRBJ2-5 TRBV25-1 ASSAATQVRETQY
TRBJ1-3 TRBV2 ASSVLWTVGNTIY
TRBJ2-6 TRBV2 ASSELGLDFSGANVLT
TRBJ1-2 TRBV6-2/TRBV6-3 ASSDGPGQGFGYGYT
TRBJ2-7 TRBV7-6 ASSLGRLTYEQY
TRBJ1-1 TRBV19 ASSNTNTEAF
TRBJ2-1 TRBV4-1 ASSQDWTSGYNEQF
TRBJ1-5 TRBV20-1 SASRTADQPQH
TRBJ2-2 TRBV7-2 ASSLGPGTGNTGELF
TRBJ2-3 TRBV19 ASSSGLARDTQY
TRBJ2-7 TRBV3-1/TRBV3-2 ASSQQPGLASEQY
TRBJ1-2 TRBV3-1/TRBV3-2 ASSLSDSAGYT
TRBJ1-2 TRBV12-3/TRBV12-4 ASKATGHGYT
TRBJ2-3 TRBV9 ASSIGGPLSDTQY
TRBJ1-6 TRBV27 ASSLFRDRGSPLH
TRBJ1-2 TRBV4-3 ASSQPGVHYGYT
TRBJ2-1 TRBV2 ASREGSGLPYNEQF
TRBJ1-2 TRBV5-3 ASLRGNGYT
TRBJ1-1 TRBV4-1 ASSLETANTEAF
TRBJ1-5 TRBV24-1 ATGQFYSNQPQH
TRBJ1-3 TRBV9 ASTSQEAGNTIY
TRBJ2-1 TRBV6-6 ASSRYPKTSGTNNEQF
TRBJ1-1 TRBV19 ASSGFTEAF
TRBJ1-4 TRBV21-1 ASNWTGGEKLF
TRBJ1-1 TRBV6-2/TRBV6-3 ASSRDRGAF
TRBJ1-1 TRBV4-1 ASSQDNRNSVGKNTEAF
TRBJ2-7 TRBV11-2 ASSLDTLASGFYEQY
TRBJ1-1 TRBV2 ASRRQVTNTEAF
TRBJ1-1 TRBV7-9 ASSSRGLNTEAF
TRBJ2-1 TRBV3-1/TRBV3-2 ASRSGAQGNYNEQF
TRBJ2-7 TRBV27 ASSNRGGIYEQY
TRBJ1-5 TRBV15 ATSRDYLGQGNQPQH
TRBJ1-1 TRBV21-1 ASSRFGHANTEAF
TRBJ1-1 TRBV7-9 ASNNGQGEAF
TRBJ2-7 TRBV6-5 ASSSLAGRDSYEQY
TRBJ1-1 TRBV6-1 ASSVGVTKARTEAF
TRBJ2-2 TRBV3-1/TRBV3-2 ATGPGYPTRELF
TRBJ1-2 TRBV5-1 ASSLAAGSRAYGYT
TRBJ1-1 TRBV2 ASRNRVLDTEAF
TRBJ1-3 TRBV30 AWQGFSGNTIY
TRBJ1-2 TRBV28 ASSTVPTNYGYT
TRBJ2-5 TRBV5-1 ASSFQTGGAGETQY